The 21 T cell receptor beta chains presented below share a single source sample, sequenced in a study of blood T cell repertoires in COVID-19. The repertoire was sequenced with immunoSEQ multiplex PCR; TCRdb's copy has only in-frame clones and lacks some. The sample lists 95,000 to 100,000 clones; 70% to 80% were seen once. The material sequenced was peripheral blood. All receptors come from a woman of 80 years or more with active or convalescent COVID-19.

This clone was detected only a few times. The CDR3 region is CASSFRGQGYEQYF. CDR3 DNA: TGTGCCAGCAGCTTCCGAGGACAGGGTTACGAGCAGTACTTC. V gene TRBV7-2 combines with J gene TRBJ2-7; the match to TRBD1 covers 8 bases. Germline lookup yields CDR1 SGHTA and CDR2 FQGNSA. CDR3 length: 14 amino acids. Trimming cost V 3 bases and J 4 bases; bases outside gene matches: 5.

The chain combines TRBV7-9 with TRBJ2-5, with D perhaps TRBD1 (6 bases). Trimming left V 4 bases short and J 6 bases short, with 9 bases between. CDR1 and CDR2 from the germline V gene are SEHNR and FQNEAQ (reference sequence). The CDR3 covers 12 residues. CDR3 residues: CASSSGQKTQYF. CDR3 nucleotide sequence: TGTGCCAGCAGCTCCGGACAGAAGACCCAGTACTTC.

The chain is built from TRBV7-9 and TRBJ1-1, with D maybe TRBD1 (6 bases). Looked up from germline, CDR1 is SEHNR and CDR2 is FQNEAQ (reference sequence). CDR3 length equals 14 residues. The V end was cut by 5 bases, the J end by 0 bases, with 10 bases between. The CDR3 DNA reads TGTGCCAGCAGCCCGGGACAAATGAACACTGAAGCTTTCTTT. Translated, it gives CASSPGQMNTEAFF.

The CDR3 loop reads CASSYFGRPDTQYF. CDR3 DNA sequence: TGTGCCAGCAGTTACTTCGGGAGACCAGATACGCAGTATTTT. The V gene is TRBV6-2 or TRBV6-3, the J gene TRBJ2-3; weak D call: TRBD2 (6 bases). Germline CDR1 reads MNHEY; CDR2 reads SVGEGT. Trimming pared 1 base from V and 4 bases from J, leaving 9 bases between. The CDR3 length is 14 residues.

This rearrangement joins TRBV10-3 to TRBJ2-3; 10 bases line up with TRBD2. The J segment lost 3 bases and the V segment lost 6 bases, leaving 6 bases of the junction unmatched. Germline V gene data show CDR1 as ENHRY and CDR2 as SYGVKD. The CDR3 runs to 15 residues. The CDR3 DNA sequence: TGTGCCATCAGCCCTAGCGGGAGTAGGACAGATACGCAGTATTTT. This sequence encodes CAISPSGSRTDTQYF.

The genes are TRBV28 and TRBJ2-7; D perhaps matches TRBD2 (6 bases). V shed 7 bases and J shed 3 bases, with 16 bases lying between them. The CDR3 runs 14 residues. In germline, CDR1 is MDHEN, CDR2 SYDVKM. The CDR3 sequence: CASTLGGLYYEQYF. DNA of the CDR3: TGTGCCAGCACCCTGGGAGGATTATACTACGAGCAGTACTTC. The full variable domain, in which reference TRBV28 and TRBJ2-7 provide the parts outside the CDR3, is DVKVTQSSRYLVKRTGEKVFLECVQDMDHENMFWYRQDPGLGLRLIYFSYDVKMKEKGDIPEGYSVSREKKERFSLILESASTNQTSMYLCASTLGGLYYEQYFGPGTRLTVT.

In its sample, this clone was seen once. This chain joins TRBV18 and TRBJ2-1, with TRBD2 matching over 14 bases. After removal of 0 bases from V and 9 bases from J, the junction contained 1 base not matched to a gene. Germline assignment: CDR1 KGHSH and CDR2 LQKENI. The CDR3 is 15 residues long. CDR3 loop: CASSPPTSGRGEQFF. Written as DNA, the CDR3 is TGTGCCAGCTCACCACCGACTAGCGGGAGGGGTGAGCAGTTCTTC.

DNA for the CDR3: TGTGCCAGCAGTGGCCGTCGTAGTGTTGGGACAGGCTCCGAGCAGTACTTC. It yields the protein CASSGRRSVGTGSEQYF. V and J are TRBV6-4 and TRBJ2-7; 8 nucleotides line up with TRBD1. Germline V gene lookup returns CDR1 MRHNA and CDR2 SNTAGT. Trimming at V came to 4 bases and at J to 6 bases, leaving 17 bases not matched to a gene. This CDR3 spans 17 amino acids.

The chain recombines TRBV13 with TRBJ1-6; D remains ambiguous. CDR1 PRHDT and CDR2 FYEKMQ come from the germline V gene (reference sequence). The CDR3 covers 15 residues. The germline V and J ends were trimmed by 4 bases and 0 bases, with 7 bases remaining between them. In DNA, the CDR3 is TGTGCCAGCAGCTCCGTCCGCTCCTATAATTCACCCCTCCACTTT. Translated, it gives CASSSVRSYNSPLHF.

The rearrangement links TRBV10-2 to TRBJ2-1, with 9 bases matching TRBD2. The CDR3 has 15 amino acids. The germline V gene has CDR1 WSHSY and CDR2 SAAADI. Trimming removed 3 bases from V and 6 bases from J; junction bases left unmatched: 6. CDR3 amino acids: CASSEGLAGPNEQFF. CDR3 in DNA: TGCGCCAGCAGTGAAGGTCTAGCGGGACCCAATGAGCAGTTCTTC.

V and J are TRBV6-5 and TRBJ1-1, with TRBD1 matching over 7 bases. CDR1 is MNHEY and CDR2 is SVGAGI in the germline V gene. This CDR3 contains 14 residues. The J segment lost 5 bases and the V segment lost 7 bases, leaving 10 bases of the junction unmatched. This CDR3 reads CASNPTGVGTEAFF. The CDR3 nucleotides read TGTGCCAGCAATCCTACAGGGGTGGGTACTGAAGCTTTCTTT.

The chain links TRBV9 to TRBJ2-5; a possible D gene is TRBD2 (5 bases). The ends were cut back, 0 bases at V and 2 bases at J, with 11 bases in the middle. CDR3 length equals 15 residues. The germline V gene has CDR1 SGDLS and CDR2 YYNGEE. DNA of the CDR3: TGTGCCAGCAGCGTAGATAGGACTTCTCAAGAGACCCAGTACTTC. It is translated as CASSVDRTSQETQYF.

This chain uses TRBV14 with TRBJ2-1; 10 bases fit TRBD2. The CDR3 runs 18 residues. Trimming cost V 4 bases and J 2 bases; bases outside gene matches: 11. The germline V gene encodes CDR1 SGHDN and CDR2 FVKESK. This CDR3 is CASSPRGAGGPAYNEQFF. DNA of the CDR3: TGTGCCAGCAGCCCCCGGGGAGCGGGAGGGCCTGCCTACAATGAGCAGTTCTTC. The whole variable domain, remainder taken from reference TRBV14 and TRBJ2-1, is EAGVTQFPSHSVIEKGQTVTLRCDPISGHDNLYWYRRVMGKEIKFLLHFVKESKQDESGMPNNRFLAERTGGTYSTLKVQPAELEDSGVYFCASSPRGAGGPAYNEQFFGPGTRLTVL.

This chain joins TRBV19 and TRBJ2-4; no firm D call. Looked up from germline, CDR1 is LNHDA and CDR2 is SQIVND (reference sequence). The CDR3 is made up of 15 amino acids. CDR3 sequence: CASTLGFPAKNIQYF. CDR3 DNA sequence: TGTGCTTCAACTCTCGGGTTCCCAGCCAAAAACATTCAGTACTTC. The full variable domain, its missing parts supplied by reference TRBV19 and TRBJ2-4, is DGGITQSPKYLFRKEGQNVTLSCEQNLNHDAMYWYRQDPGQGLRLIYYSQIVNDFQKGDIAEGYSVSREKKESFPLTVTSAQKNPTAFYLCASTLGFPAKNIQYFGAGTRLSVL.

The chain carries TRBV9 and TRBJ2-1; 9 bases are shared with TRBD2. Germline trimming cut 3 bases from V and 4 bases from J; bases unmatched to any gene: 8. The CDR3 sequence is 16 residues long. Germline V lookup: CDR1 SGDLS, CDR2 YYNGEE. The CDR3 DNA is TGTGCCAGCAGCGAGGGGATAGCGGGAGTATACAATGAGCAGTTCTTC. It is translated as CASSEGIAGVYNEQFF.

V gene TRBV28 combines with J gene TRBJ2-3; 7 bases agree with TRBD2. Germline V CDR1 and CDR2: MDHEN, SYDVKM. The length of the CDR3 is 14 residues. The V and J ends lost 2 bases and 3 bases, in that order; junction bases with no gene match: 2. As DNA, the CDR3 is TGTGCCAGCAGTTTAGCGGGAGTTACAGATACGCAGTATTTT. Its protein product is CASSLAGVTDTQYF. The variable domain in full, completed from reference TRBV28 and TRBJ2-3, reads DVKVTQSSRYLVKRTGEKVFLECVQDMDHENMFWYRQDPGLGLRLIYFSYDVKMKEKGDIPEGYSVSREKKERFSLILESASTNQTSMYLCASSLAGVTDTQYFGPGTRLTVL.

J is TRBJ2-7 and V is TRBV19; 9 positions agree with TRBD1. The CDR3 is 13 amino acids. Germline trimming cut 7 bases from V and 4 bases from J; bases unmatched to any gene: 5. From germline, CDR1 is LNHDA and CDR2 SQIVND (reference sequence). In nucleotides, the CDR3 is TGTGCCAGTAAACGGACAGGGGTATACGAGCAGTACTTC. Its protein product is CASKRTGVYEQYF.

The chain uses TRBV5-4 and TRBJ1-6, with D perhaps TRBD1 (5 bases). The V gene's germline CDR1 is SGHNT and CDR2 YYREEE (reference sequence). The CDR3 runs 14 residues. V lost 2 bases, J lost 7 bases, and 10 bases lay in between. This chain's CDR3 is CASSFRQLNSPLHF. CDR3 DNA sequence: TGTGCCAGCAGCTTCCGACAGCTCAATTCACCCCTCCACTTT. Supplemented by reference TRBV5-4 and TRBJ1-6, the full variable domain reads ETGVTQSPTHLIKTRGQQVTLRCSSQSGHNTVSWYQQALGQGPQFIFQYYREEENGRGNFPPRFSGLQFPNYSSELNVNALELDDSALYLCASSFRQLNSPLHFGNGTRLTVT.

The gene calls are TRBV20-1 and TRBJ1-5; 9 nucleotides line up with TRBD1. V shed 3 bases and J 6 bases; nucleotides not matched to a gene: 6. The CDR3 length is 14 residues. Germline CDR1 and CDR2: DFQATT and SNEGSKA (reference sequence). CDR3 sequence reads: CSASRTGVTQPQHF. CDR3 bases: TGCAGTGCTAGTCGGACAGGGGTGACTCAGCCCCAGCATTTT.

This clone was seen once. An end of the junction differs from the germline gene, which may be a read error. The rearrangement links TRBV5-1 to TRBJ2-5; D may be TRBD2 (5 bases). The CDR3 spans 13 residues. Germline CDR1 reads SGHRS; CDR2 reads YFSETQ. For the CDR3, the DNA is TGTGCCAGCAGCAAGAGAGGGCAAGAGACCCAGTACTTC. This translates into CASSKRGQETQYF.

V is TRBV11-2 and J is TRBJ2-1; 7 positions match TRBD2. Germline CDR1 reads SGHAT; CDR2 reads FQNNGV. CDR3 length: 15 residues. V was clipped by 5 bases and J by 6 bases; unmatched bases: 10. CDR3 sequence: CASSPLAGAINEQFF. In DNA form, the CDR3 reads TGTGCCAGCAGCCCGCTGGCGGGAGCTATCAATGAGCAGTTCTTC.